The T cell receptor beta chain under discussion was sequenced for a study of shared clonotypes between healthy human individuals. Profiled with immunoSEQ multiplex PCR; TCRdb holds only in-frame clones, not every one. This table holds some 790,000 clones, 72% found once. The sample comprised memory CD4+ T cells sorted from blood. Subset reported: CD45RA-negative fraction. This clonotype was sampled from a woman aged 25 to 45 in good health.

CDR3 residues: CASSVGQISSYEQYF. CDR3 sequence (DNA): TGTGCCAGCAGCGTTGGACAGATAAGCTCCTACGAGCAGTACTTC. V gene TRBV5-5 combines with J gene TRBJ2-7; tentatively, D is TRBD1 (6 bases). Germline V CDR1 and CDR2: SGHKS, YYEKEE (reference sequence). The ends were cut back, 4 bases at V and 0 bases at J, with 14 bases in the middle. This CDR3 has 15 amino acids. The complete variable domain, with remaining parts taken from reference TRBV5-5 and TRBJ2-7, reads DAGVTQSPTHLIKTRGQQVTLRCSPISGHKSVSWYQQVLGQGPQFIFQYYEKEERGRGNFPDRFSARQFPNYSSELNVNALLLGDSALYLCASSVGQISSYEQYFGPGTRLTVT.